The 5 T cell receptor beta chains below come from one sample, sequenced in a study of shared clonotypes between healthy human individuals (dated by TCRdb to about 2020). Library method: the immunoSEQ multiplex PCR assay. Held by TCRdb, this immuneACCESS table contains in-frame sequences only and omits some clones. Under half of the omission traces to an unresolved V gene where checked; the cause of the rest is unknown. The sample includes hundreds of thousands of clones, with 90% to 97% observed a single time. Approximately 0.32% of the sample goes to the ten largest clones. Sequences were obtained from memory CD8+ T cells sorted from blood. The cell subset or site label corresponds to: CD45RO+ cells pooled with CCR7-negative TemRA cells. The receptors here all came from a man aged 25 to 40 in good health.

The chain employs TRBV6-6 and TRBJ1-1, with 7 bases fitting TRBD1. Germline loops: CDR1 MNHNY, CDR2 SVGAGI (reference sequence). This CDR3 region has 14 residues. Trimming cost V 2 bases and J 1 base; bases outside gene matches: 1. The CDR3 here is CASSYAGGNTEAFF. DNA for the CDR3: TGTGCCAGCAGTTACGCAGGGGGGAACACTGAAGCTTTCTTT.

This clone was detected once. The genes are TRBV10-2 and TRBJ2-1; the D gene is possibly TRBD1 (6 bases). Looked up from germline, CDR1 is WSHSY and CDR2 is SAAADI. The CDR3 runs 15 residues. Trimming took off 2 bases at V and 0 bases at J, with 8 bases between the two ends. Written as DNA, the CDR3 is TGCGCCAGCAGTGAGCCGGGACACTCCTACAATGAGCAGTTCTTC. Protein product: CASSEPGHSYNEQFF.

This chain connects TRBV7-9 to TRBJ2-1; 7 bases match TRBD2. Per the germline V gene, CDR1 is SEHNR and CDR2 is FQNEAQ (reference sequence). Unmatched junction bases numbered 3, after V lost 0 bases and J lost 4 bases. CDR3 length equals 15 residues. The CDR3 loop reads CASSLAGTTYNEQFF. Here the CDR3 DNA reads TGTGCCAGCAGCTTAGCCGGGACTACTTACAATGAGCAGTTCTTC.

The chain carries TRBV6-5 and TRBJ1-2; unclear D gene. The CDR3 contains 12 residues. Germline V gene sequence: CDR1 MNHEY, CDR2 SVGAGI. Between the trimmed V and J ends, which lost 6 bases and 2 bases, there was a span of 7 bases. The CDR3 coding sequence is TGTGCCAGCAGCTATGACAACTATGGCTACACCTTC. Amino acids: CASSYDNYGYTF.

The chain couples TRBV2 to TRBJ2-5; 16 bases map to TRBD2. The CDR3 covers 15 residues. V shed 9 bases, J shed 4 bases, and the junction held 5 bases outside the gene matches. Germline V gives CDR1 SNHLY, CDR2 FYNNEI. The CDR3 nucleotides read TGTGCCAGGGGAGGGACTAGCGGGAGGGTAGAGACCCAGTACTTC. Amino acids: CARGGTSGRVETQYF.